The sequence of this TCR beta chain was determined in a study of blood T cell repertoires in COVID-19 (dated by TCRdb to 2019 to 2021). About the investigation overall: The collaborator samples originated in the United States, Italy and Spain and spanned the acute and convalescent phases of COVID-19. The material from the prospective study consisted of cDNA or gDNA derived from T cells, B-cell-depleted T cells, or PBMCs. Subjects who had been exposed to COVID-19, were actively infected with it, or had recovered from it provided the deeply sampled blood TCRbeta repertoires that made up the dataset. The repertoires were released in a freely available public database intended as a resource for research on the immune response to SARS-CoV-2. Samples were obtained from the ongoing ImmuneRACE study (first 160 participants) and from over 1,000 subjects provided by 6 global collaborators. Nearly every sample came with metadata listing a de-identified subject ID, COVID-19 status, age in years and sex. Where HLA class I and class II types were available, the types were taken from metadata supplied by the sample provider, not from assay-based typing. Summary of the overall study and its limitations: How much clinical and demographic metadata was included differed by source and by participant, and the metadata was provided uncurated.

Between the V and J ends, shortened by 7 bases and 3 bases respectively, the junction contains 21 bases. Reading the germline V gene (reference sequence) gives CDR1 LGHDT and CDR2 YNNKEL. The CDR3 holds 16 amino acids from the cysteine to the phenylalanine. The retained sequence is limited to the CDR3, 48 bases, with the frame set at the first base. One collaborating source in Seattle enrolled patients while the patients were actively infected and followed the patients over time throughout the course of disease. Whole blood was collected in K2EDTA tubes by collaborating institutions according to the institutions' own protocols. For TCRbeta analysis, collaborators shipped samples as frozen whole blood, isolated PBMCs, or DNA extracted from either of those sample types. TCRbeta CDR3 regions were amplified from genomic DNA by means of the immunoSEQ Assay, a bias-controlled multiplex PCR. Per the authors' processing: Nucleated cell counts per sample were estimated from amplification of reference gene primers within the assay. To quantify the absolute abundance of each unique TCRbeta CDR3 rearrangement, sequence reads were collapsed and filtered. For each sample, productive Simpson clonality was calculated as the square root of Simpson's diversity index across productive rearrangements. Here the immuneACCESS table is served through TCRdb, limited to in-frame sequences with V and J called. Missing clones are a known gap in these copies; in checked studies unresolved V genes cover under half, and the rest lacks a known reason. V and J calls and clone size are those listed in that table; D and trimming were worked out from the DNA. The sample table contains 180,000 or so clones; only one count was recorded for about four fifths of them. Around 10% of the sample comes from the top ten.

As concerns this clone: The specificity of this receptor is unknown. It has no much larger one-base neighbor in the sample; base qualities were not kept.

The receptor was derived from a woman between 40 and 50 years old with COVID-19, enrolled during active disease. The specimen was peripheral blood. The chain is assembled from TRBV3-1 (or the pseudogene TRBV3-2) and TRBJ1-1; D gene: possibly TRBD1, on 5 matching bases. The CDR3 amino acid sequence is: CASTLHGGGKDTEAFF. The sequence in DNA is TGTGCCAGCACCCTCCACGGTGGGGGGAAGGACACTGAAGCTTTCTTT.